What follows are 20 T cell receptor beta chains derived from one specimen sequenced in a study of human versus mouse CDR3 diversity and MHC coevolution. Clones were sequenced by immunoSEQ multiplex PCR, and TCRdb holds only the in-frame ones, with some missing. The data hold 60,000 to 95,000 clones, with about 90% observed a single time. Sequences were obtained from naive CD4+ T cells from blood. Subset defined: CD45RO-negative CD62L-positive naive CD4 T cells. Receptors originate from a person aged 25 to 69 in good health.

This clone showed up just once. The CDR3 sequence is CASETGYEQYF. CDR3 coding DNA: TGTGCCAGCGAGACAGGCTACGAGCAGTACTTC. The rearrangement links TRBV6-1 to TRBJ2-7; D possibly corresponds to TRBD1 (6 bases). Trimming cost V 8 bases and J 3 bases, with 8 bases left between them. CDR1 is MNHNS, CDR2 SASEGT, per germline. This CDR3 contains 11 residues.

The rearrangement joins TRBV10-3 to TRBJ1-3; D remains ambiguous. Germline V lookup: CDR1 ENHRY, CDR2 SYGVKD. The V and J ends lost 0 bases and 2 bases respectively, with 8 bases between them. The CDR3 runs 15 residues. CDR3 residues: CAISESLATGNTIYF. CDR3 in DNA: TGTGCCATCAGTGAGTCTTTAGCAACTGGAAACACCATATATTTT.

As DNA, the CDR3 is TGTGCCACCAGCAGAGCTCGGACAGAACAAGAGACCCAGTACTTC. Protein: CATSRARTEQETQYF. This rearrangement joins TRBV15 to TRBJ2-5, with a weak D call TRBD1 (6 bases). The CDR3 runs to 15 residues. Germline lookup yields CDR1 LNHNV and CDR2 YYDKDF (reference sequence). The V and J ends lost 1 base and 2 bases respectively, with 11 bases between them.

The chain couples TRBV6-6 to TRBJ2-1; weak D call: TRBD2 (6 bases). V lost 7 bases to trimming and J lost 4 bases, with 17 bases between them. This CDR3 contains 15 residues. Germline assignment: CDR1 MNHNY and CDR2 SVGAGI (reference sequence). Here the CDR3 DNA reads TGTGCCAGCACCCCCGCCGGGAGTTGGTACAATGAGCAGTTCTTC. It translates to CASTPAGSWYNEQFF.

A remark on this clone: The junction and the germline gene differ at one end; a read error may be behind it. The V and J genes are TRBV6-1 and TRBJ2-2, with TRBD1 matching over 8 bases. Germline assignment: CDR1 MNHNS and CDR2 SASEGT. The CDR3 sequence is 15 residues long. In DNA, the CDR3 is TGTGCCCGCAGGGAACAGGGGGTTTATACCGGGGAGCTGTTTTTT. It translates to CARREQGVYTGELFF.

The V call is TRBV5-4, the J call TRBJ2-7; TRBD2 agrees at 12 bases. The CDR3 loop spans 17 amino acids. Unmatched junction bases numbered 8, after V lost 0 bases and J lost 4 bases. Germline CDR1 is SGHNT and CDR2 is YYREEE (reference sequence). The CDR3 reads CASSLAPSGGVIYEQYF. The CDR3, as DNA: TGTGCCAGCAGCTTGGCCCCTAGCGGGGGGGTGATATACGAGCAGTACTTC.

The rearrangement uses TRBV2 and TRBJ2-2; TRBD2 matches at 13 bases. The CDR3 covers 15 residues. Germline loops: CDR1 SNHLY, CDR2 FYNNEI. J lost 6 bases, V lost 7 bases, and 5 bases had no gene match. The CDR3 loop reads CASMRTSGGAGELFF. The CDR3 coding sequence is TGTGCCAGCATGAGGACTAGCGGGGGTGCCGGGGAGCTGTTTTTT.

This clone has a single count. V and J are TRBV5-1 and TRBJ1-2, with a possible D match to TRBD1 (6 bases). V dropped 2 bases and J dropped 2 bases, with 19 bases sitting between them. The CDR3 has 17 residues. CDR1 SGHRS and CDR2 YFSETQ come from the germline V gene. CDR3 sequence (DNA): TGCGCCAGCAGCTTAGGCCCCGCAGGGGACATCAACTATGGCTACACCTTC. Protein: CASSLGPAGDINYGYTF.

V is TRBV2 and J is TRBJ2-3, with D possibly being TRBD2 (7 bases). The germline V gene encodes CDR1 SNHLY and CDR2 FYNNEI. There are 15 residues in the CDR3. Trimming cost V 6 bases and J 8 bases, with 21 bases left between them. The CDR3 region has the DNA TGTGCCAGCAGCGCACACCCCCGGGGGGCGGGTACGCAGTATTTT. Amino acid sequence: CASSAHPRGAGTQYF. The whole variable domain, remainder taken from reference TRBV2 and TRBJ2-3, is EPEVTQTPSHQVTQMGQEVILRCVPISNHLYFYWYRQILGQKVEFLVSFYNNEISEKSEIFDDQFSVERPDGSNFTLKIRSTKLEDSAMYFCASSAHPRGAGTQYFGPGTRLTVL.

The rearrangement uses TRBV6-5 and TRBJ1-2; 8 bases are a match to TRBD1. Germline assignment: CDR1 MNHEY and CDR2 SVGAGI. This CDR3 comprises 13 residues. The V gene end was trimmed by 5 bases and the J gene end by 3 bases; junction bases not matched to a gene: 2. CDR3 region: CASSLTGDYGYTF. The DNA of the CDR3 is TGTGCCAGCAGTCTGACAGGGGACTATGGCTACACCTTC.

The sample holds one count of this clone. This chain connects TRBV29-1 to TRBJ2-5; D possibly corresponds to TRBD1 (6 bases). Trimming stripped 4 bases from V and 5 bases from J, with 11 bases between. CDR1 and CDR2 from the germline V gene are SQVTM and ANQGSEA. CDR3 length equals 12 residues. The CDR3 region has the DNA TGCAGCGTTGGGCAGGGGACGGAGACCCAGTACTTC. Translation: CSVGQGTETQYF.

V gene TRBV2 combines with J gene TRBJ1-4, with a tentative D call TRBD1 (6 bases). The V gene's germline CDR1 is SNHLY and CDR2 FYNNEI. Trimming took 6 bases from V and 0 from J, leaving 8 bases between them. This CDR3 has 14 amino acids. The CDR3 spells CASRDRATNEKLFF. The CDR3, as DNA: TGTGCCAGCAGGGACAGAGCAACTAATGAAAAACTGTTTTTT. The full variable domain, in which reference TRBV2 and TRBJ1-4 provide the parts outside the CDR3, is EPEVTQTPSHQVTQMGQEVILRCVPISNHLYFYWYRQILGQKVEFLVSFYNNEISEKSEIFDDQFSVERPDGSNFTLKIRSTKLEDSAMYFCASRDRATNEKLFFGSGTQLSVL.

The CDR3 loop is CASSPGQGYTEAFF. The CDR3 coding sequence is TGTGCCAGCAGCCCCGGACAGGGTTACACTGAAGCTTTCTTT. V and J are TRBV5-8 and TRBJ1-1; TRBD1 aligns across 8 bases. The CDR3 is 14 residues long. Looked up from germline, CDR1 is SGHTS and CDR2 is YDEGEE. J gave up 3 bases and V 4 bases, and 5 bases lay outside the gene matches.

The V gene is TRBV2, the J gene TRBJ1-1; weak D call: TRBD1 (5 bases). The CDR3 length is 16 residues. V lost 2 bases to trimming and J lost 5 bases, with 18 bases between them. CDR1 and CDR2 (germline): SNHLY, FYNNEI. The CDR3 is CASSETRVNRRTEAFF. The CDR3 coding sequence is TGTGCCAGCAGTGAAACCAGGGTCAATAGGAGAACTGAAGCTTTCTTT.

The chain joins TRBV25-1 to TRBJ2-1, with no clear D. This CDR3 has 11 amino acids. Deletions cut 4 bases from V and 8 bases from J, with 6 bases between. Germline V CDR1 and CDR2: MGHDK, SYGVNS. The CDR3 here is CASSGWHEQFF. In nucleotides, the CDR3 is TGTGCCAGCAGTGGGTGGCATGAGCAGTTCTTC.

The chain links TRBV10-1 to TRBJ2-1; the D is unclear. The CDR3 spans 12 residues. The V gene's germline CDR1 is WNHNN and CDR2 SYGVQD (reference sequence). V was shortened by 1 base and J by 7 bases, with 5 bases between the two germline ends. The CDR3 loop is CASSEFGNEQFF. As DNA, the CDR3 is TGCGCCAGCAGTGAGTTCGGGAATGAGCAGTTCTTC.

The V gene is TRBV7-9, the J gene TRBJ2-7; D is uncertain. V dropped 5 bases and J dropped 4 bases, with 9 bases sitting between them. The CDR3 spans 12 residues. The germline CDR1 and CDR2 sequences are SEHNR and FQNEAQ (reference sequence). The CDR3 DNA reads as TGTGCCAGCAGCCAAGACACGTACGAGCAGTACTTC. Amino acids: CASSQDTYEQYF.

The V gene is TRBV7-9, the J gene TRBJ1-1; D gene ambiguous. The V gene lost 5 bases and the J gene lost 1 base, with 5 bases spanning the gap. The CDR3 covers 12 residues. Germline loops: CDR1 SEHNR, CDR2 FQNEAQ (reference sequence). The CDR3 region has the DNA TGTGCCAGCAGCCCCCAGAACACTGAAGCTTTCTTT. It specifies CASSPQNTEAFF.

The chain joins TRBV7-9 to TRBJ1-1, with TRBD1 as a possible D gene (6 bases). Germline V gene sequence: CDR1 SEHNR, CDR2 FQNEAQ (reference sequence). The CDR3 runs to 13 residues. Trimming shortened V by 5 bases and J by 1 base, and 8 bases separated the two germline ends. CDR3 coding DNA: TGTGCCAGCAGCCGGGGGGCGAACACTGAAGCTTTCTTT. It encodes CASSRGANTEAFF.

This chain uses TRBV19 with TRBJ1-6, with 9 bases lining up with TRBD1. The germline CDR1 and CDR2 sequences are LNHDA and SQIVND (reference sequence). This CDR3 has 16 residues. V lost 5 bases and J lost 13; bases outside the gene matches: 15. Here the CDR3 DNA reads TGTGCCAGTAGTGACACAGGGGGCGCTCTGTTAATGCCCCTCCACTTT. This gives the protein CASSDTGGALLMPLHF.